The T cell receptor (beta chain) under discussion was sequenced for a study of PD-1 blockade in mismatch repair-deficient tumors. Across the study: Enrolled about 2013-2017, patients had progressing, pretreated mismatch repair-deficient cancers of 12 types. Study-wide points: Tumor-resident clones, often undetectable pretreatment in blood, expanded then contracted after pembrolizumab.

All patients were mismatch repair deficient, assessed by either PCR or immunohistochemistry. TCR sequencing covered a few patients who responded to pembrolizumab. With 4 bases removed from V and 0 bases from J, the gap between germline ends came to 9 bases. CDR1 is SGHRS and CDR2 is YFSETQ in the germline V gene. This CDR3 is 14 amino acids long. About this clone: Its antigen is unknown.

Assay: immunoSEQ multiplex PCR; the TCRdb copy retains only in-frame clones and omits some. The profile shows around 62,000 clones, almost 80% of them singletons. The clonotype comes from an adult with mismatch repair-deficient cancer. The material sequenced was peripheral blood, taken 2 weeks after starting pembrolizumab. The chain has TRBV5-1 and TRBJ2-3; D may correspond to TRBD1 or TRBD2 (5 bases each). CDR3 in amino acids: CASSEGLSTDTQYF. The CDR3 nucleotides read TGCGCCAGCAGCGAGGGGCTTAGCACAGATACGCAGTATTTT.